This T cell receptor (beta chain) was sequenced for a study of T cell responses to AZD1222 COVID-19 vaccine. Overall study findings and caveats: Just five or six AZD1222 recipients were seropositive at baseline. Females outnumbered males among donors, who were mostly white British; clonal diversity was possibly underestimated. All repertoire sampling was performed exclusively after the peak T cell response.

CDR1 is KGHDR, CDR2 SFDVKD, per germline. The CDR3 contains 13 residues. The V end was cut by 7 bases, the J end by 3 bases, with 11 bases between. On this clone itself: Its antigen remains unknown.

Sequencing used immunoSEQ multiplex PCR; TCRdb keeps in-frame clones, though not all of them. The sample has 140,000 or so clones, more than 75% seen once. The chain recombines TRBV24-1 with TRBJ1-1; D is possibly TRBD1 (5 bases). This receptor was identified in an adult who received the AZD1222 COVID-19 vaccine. The sequencing here drew on peripheral blood, taken 28 days after the second AZD1222 dose. The DNA for the CDR3 is TGTGCCACCAGCGCGGGCAGGGACACTGAAGCTTTCTTT. This codes for CATSAGRDTEAFF.